The T cell receptor (beta chain) described here comes from a study of regulatory T cells in long-lasting Graves disease. The time point is: newly diagnosed GD, antithyroid drugs for less than 3 months. From PBMCs, RNA was extracted and then used to make the TCR library. Relying on iRepertoire HTBI primers and Arm-PCR of CDR3 regions, the team built TCR beta libraries. TCRdb redid the calling of the multiplex PCR reads with MiXCR, one entry per CDR3 protein. The sample yields about half a million distinct CDR3 sequences, 12% seen once. The data were also submitted as part of a second study, on T cells in Graves' hyperthyroidism and ophthalmopathy. That paper states: TCR CDR3 regions were first amplified by RT-PCR with HTBI primers.

This sequence originates from a woman in her twenties or thirties with Graves disease. The material sequenced was peripheral blood mononuclear cells (PBMCs), taken at new diagnosis, from a patient treated with antithyroid drugs.

This chain's CDR3 is CACNPPGKTGELFF. CDR3 bases: TGTGCCTGCAATCCCCCAGGGAAGACCGGGGAGCTGTTTTTT. The chain uses TRBV30 and TRBJ2-2; D is possibly TRBD1 (5 bases). The CDR3 contains 14 residues. Germline loops: CDR1 GTSNPN, CDR2 SVGIG (reference sequence). V was trimmed by 6 bases and J by 5 bases, leaving 16 bases between them.